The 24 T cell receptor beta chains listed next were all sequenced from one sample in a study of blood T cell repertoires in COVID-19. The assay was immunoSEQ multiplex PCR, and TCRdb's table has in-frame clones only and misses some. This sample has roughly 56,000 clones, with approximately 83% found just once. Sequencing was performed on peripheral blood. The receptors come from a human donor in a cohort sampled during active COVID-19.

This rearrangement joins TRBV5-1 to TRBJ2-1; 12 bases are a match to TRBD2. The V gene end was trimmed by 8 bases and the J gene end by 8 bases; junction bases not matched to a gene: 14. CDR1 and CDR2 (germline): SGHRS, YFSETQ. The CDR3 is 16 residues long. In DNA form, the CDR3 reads TGCGCCAGTCAGATTGGACTAGCGGGGCCGTGGGATGAGCAGTTCTTC. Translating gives CASQIGLAGPWDEQFF.

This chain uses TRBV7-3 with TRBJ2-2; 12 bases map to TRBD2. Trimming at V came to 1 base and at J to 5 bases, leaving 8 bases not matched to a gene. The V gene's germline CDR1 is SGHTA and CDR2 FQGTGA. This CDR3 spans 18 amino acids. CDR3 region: CASSLRLAGGPGTGELFF. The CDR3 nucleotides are TGTGCCAGCAGCTTAAGGCTAGCGGGAGGGCCGGGGACCGGGGAGCTGTTTTTT.

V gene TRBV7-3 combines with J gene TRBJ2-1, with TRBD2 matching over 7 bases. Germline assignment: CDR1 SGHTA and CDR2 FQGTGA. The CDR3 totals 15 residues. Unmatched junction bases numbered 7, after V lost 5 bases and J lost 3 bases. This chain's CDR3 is CASSGQASGYNEQFF. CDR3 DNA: TGTGCCAGCAGCGGGCAGGCTAGCGGCTACAATGAGCAGTTCTTC.

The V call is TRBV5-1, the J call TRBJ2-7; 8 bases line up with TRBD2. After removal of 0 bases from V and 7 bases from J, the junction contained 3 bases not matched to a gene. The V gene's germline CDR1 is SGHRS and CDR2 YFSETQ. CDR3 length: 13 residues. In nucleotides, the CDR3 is TGCGCCAGCAGCTTGGCCTCGGGAGGGGAGCAGTACTTC. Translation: CASSLASGGEQYF. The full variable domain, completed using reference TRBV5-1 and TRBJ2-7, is KAGVTQTPRYLIKTRGQQVTLSCSPISGHRSVSWYQQTPGQGLQFLFEYFSETQRNKGNFPGRFSGRQFSNSRSEMNVSTLELGDSALYLCASSLASGGEQYFGPGTRLTVT.

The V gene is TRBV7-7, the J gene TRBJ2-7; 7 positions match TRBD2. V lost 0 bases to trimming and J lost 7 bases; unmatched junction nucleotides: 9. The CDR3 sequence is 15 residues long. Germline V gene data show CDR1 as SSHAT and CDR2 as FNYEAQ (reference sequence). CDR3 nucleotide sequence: TGTGCCAGCAGCTTAGCAAGCGCGGGAGTAGGGGAGCAGTACTTC. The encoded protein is CASSLASAGVGEQYF.

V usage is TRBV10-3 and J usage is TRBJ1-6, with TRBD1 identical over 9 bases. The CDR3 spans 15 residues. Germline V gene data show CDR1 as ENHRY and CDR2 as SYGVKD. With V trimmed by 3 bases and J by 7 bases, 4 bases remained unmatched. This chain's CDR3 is CAISEGGTGNSPLHF. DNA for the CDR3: TGTGCCATCAGTGAAGGAGGGACAGGGAATTCACCCCTCCACTTT.

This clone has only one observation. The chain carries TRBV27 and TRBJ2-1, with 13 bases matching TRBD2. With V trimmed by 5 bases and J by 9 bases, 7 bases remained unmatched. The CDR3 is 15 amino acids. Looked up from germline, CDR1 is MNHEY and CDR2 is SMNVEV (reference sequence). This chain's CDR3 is CASSPRLAGGLEQFF. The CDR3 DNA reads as TGTGCCAGCAGTCCAAGACTAGCGGGAGGACTTGAGCAGTTCTTC.

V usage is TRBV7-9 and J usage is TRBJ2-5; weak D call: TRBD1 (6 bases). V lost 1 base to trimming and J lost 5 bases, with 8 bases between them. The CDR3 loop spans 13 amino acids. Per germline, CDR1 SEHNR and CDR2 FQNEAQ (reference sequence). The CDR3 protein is CASSLVQGETQYF. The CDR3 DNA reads TGTGCCAGCAGCTTAGTTCAGGGGGAGACCCAGTACTTC. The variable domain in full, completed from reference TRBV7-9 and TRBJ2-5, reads DTGVSQNPRHKITKRGQNVTFRCDPISEHNRLYWYRQTLGQGPEFLTYFQNEAQLEKSRLLSDRFSAERPKGSFSTLEIQRTEQGDSAMYLCASSLVQGETQYFGPGTRLLVL.

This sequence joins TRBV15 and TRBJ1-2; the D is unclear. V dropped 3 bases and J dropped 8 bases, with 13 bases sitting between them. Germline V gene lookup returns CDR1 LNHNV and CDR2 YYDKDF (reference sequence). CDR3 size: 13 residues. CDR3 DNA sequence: TGTGCCACCAGCAGTAGACCGACTATCGGCTACACCTTC. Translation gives CATSSRPTIGYTF.

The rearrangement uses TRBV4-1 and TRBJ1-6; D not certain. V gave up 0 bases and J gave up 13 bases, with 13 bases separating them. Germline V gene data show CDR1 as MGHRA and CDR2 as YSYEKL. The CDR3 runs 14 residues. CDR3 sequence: CASSQDRSYSPLHF. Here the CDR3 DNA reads TGCGCCAGCAGCCAAGATCGCAGCTACAGTCCCCTCCACTTT.

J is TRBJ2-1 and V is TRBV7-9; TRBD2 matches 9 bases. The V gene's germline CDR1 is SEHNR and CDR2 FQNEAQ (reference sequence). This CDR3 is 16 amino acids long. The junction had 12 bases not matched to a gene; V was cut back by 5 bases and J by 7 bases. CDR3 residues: CASSPGGSGRKNEQFF. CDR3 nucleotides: TGTGCCAGCAGCCCCGGTGGTAGCGGGAGAAAAAATGAGCAGTTCTTC.

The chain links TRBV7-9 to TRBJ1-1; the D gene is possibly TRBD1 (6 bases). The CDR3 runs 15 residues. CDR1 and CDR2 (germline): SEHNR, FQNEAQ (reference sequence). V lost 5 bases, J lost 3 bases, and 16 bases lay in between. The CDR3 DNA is TGTGCCAGCAGCCTAGGGGGGACTCTGGACACTGAAGCTTTCTTT. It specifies CASSLGGTLDTEAFF.

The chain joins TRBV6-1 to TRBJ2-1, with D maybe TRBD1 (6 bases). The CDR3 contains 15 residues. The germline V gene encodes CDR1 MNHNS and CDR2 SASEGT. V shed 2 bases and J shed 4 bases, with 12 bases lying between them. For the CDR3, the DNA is TGTGCCAGCAGTGAAAGGTCGAGGGGGTACAATGAGCAGTTCTTC. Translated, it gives CASSERSRGYNEQFF.

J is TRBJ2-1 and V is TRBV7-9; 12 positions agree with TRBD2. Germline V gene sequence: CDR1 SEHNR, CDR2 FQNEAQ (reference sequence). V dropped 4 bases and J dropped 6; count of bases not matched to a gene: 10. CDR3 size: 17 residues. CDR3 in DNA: TGTGCCAGCAGCTATTCGCTCGGGACTAGCGGGCGCAATGAGCAGTTCTTC. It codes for CASSYSLGTSGRNEQFF.

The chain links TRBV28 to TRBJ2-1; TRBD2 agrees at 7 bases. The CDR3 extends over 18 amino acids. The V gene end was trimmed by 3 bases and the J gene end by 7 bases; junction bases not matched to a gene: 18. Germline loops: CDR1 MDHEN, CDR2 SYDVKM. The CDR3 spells CASSFPRGVLAARNEQFF. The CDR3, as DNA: TGTGCCAGCAGTTTCCCACGCGGAGTTCTAGCGGCTCGTAATGAGCAGTTCTTC. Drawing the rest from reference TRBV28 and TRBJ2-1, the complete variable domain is DVKVTQSSRYLVKRTGEKVFLECVQDMDHENMFWYRQDPGLGLRLIYFSYDVKMKEKGDIPEGYSVSREKKERFSLILESASTNQTSMYLCASSFPRGVLAARNEQFFGPGTRLTVL.

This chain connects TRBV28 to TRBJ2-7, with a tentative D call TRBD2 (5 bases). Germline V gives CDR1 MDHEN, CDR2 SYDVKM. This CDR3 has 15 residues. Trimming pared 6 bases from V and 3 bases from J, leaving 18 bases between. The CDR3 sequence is CASRMSRGWIYEQYF. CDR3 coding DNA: TGTGCCAGCAGAATGTCGAGAGGGTGGATCTACGAGCAGTACTTC.

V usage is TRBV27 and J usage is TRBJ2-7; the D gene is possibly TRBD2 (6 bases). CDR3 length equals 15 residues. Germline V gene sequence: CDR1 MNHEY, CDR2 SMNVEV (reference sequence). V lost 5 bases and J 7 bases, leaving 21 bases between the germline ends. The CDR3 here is CASSPRDSLPGEQYF. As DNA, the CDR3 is TGTGCCAGCAGTCCCCGGGACTCCCTTCCGGGGGAGCAGTACTTC.

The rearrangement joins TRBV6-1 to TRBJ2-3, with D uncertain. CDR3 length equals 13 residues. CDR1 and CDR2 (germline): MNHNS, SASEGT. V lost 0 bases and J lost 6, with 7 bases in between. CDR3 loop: CASSEAGADTQYF. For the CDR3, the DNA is TGTGCCAGCAGTGAAGCAGGAGCGGATACGCAGTATTTT.

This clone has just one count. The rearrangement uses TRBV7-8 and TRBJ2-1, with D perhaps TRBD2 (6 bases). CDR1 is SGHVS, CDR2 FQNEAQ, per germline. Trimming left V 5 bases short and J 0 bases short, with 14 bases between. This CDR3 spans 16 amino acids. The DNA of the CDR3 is TGTGCCAGCAGCCCCTGGAGGGCGAGCTCCTACAATGAGCAGTTCTTC. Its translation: CASSPWRASSYNEQFF.

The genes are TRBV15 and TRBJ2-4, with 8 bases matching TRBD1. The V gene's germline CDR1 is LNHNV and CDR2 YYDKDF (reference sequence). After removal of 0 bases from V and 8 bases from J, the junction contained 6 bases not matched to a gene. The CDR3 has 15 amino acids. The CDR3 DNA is TGTGCCACCAGCAGAGATGGACAGGGTAGGGACATTCAGTACTTC. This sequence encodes CATSRDGQGRDIQYF.

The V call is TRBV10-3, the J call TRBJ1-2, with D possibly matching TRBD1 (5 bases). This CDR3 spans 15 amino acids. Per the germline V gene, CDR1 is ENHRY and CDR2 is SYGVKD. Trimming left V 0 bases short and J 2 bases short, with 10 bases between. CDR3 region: CAISESRQLNYGYTF. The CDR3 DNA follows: TGTGCCATCAGTGAGTCCCGACAGCTGAACTATGGCTACACCTTC.

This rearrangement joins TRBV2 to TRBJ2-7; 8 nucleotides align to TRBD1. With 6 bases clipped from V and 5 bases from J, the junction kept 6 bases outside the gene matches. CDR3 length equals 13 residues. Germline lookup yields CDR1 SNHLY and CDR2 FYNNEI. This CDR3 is CASRQGVGHEQYF. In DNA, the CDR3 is TGTGCCAGCAGACAGGGGGTAGGCCACGAGCAGTACTTC.

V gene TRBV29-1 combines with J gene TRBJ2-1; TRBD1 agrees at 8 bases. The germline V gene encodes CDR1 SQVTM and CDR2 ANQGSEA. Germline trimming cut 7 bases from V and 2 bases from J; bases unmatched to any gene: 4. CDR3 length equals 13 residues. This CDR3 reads CSAAGGAYNEQFF. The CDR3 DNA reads TGCAGCGCCGCAGGGGGCGCCTACAATGAGCAGTTCTTC.

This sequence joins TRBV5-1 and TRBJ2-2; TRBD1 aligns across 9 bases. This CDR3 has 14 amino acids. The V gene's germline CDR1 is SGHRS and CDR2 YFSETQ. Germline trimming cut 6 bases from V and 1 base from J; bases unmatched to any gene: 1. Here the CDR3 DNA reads TGCGCCAGCACGGACAGGGGGAACACCGGGGAGCTGTTTTTT. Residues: CASTDRGNTGELFF.